This paragraph reports one T cell receptor (beta chain). These data come from a study of blood T cell repertoires in COVID-19. Whole-study context: Samples came from the United States, Italy and Spain, spanning acute and convalescent COVID-19. Sample material is recorded as cDNA or gDNA derived from T cells, B-cell-depleted T cells, or PBMCs.

Produced via immunoSEQ multiplex PCR; TCRdb's table is partial and in-frame only. The sample lists 390,000 or so clones, approximately 89% occurring once. Germline CDR1 reads MNHEY; CDR2 reads SMNVEV (reference sequence). The CDR3 covers 14 residues. Between the trimmed V and J ends, which lost 3 bases and 2 bases, there was a span of 8 bases. Enrollment of patients from Seattle took place during active infection, with longitudinal follow-up. The sequenced sample consisted of peripheral blood. This sequence was found in a woman in her 30s with COVID-19, enrolled during active disease. The V call is TRBV27, the J call TRBJ1-3; D remains unclear. The CDR3 spells CASSLRSPGNTIYF. CDR3 in DNA: TGTGCCAGCAGTTTGAGGAGCCCTGGAAACACCATATATTTT.